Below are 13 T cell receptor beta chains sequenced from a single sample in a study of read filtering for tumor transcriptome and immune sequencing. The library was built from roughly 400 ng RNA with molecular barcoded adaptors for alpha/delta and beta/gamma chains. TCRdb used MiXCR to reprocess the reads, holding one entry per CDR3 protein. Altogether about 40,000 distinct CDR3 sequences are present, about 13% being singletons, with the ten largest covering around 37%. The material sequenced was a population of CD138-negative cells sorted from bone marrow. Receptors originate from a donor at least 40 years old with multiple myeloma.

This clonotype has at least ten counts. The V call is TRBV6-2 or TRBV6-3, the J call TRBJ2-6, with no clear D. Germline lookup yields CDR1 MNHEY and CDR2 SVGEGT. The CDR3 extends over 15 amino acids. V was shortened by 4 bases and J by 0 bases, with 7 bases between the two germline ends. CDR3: CASSSPFSGANVLTF. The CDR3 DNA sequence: TGTGCCAGCAGTTCCCCCTTCTCTGGGGCCAACGTCCTGACTTTC.

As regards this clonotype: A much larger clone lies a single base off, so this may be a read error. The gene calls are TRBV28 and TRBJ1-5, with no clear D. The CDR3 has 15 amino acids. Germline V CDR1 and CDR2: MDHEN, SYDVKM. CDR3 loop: CASSYAGPSNQPQRF. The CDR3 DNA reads TGTGCCAGCAGTTACGCGGGTCCCAGCAATCAGCCCCAGCGTTTT.

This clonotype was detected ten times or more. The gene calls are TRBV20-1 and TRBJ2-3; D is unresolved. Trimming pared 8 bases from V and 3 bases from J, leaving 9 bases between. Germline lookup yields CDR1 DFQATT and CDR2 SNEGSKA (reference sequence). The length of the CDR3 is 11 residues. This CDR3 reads CSLRVTDTQYF. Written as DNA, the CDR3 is TGCAGTCTTAGGGTGACAGATACGCAGTATTTT.

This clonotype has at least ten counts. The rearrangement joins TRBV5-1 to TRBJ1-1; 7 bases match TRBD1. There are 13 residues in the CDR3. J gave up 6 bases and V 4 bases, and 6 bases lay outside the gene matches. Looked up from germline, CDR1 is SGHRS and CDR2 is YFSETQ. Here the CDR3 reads CASSGTDIPEAFF. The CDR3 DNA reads TGCGCCAGCAGCGGGACAGATATCCCTGAAGCTTTCTTT. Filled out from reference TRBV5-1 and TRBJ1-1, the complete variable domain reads KAGVTQTPRYLIKTRGQQVTLSCSPISGHRSVSWYQQTPGQGLQFLFEYFSETQRNKGNFPGRFSGRQFSNSRSEMNVSTLELGDSALYLCASSGTDIPEAFFGQGTRLTVV.

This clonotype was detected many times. The CDR3 DNA reads as TGTGCCAGCAGCCCGAAGACAGGGGCAAACACTGAAGCTTTCTTT. This codes for CASSPKTGANTEAFF. The rearrangement links TRBV7-9 to TRBJ1-1, with 8 bases matching TRBD1. Germline CDR1 is SEHNR and CDR2 is FQNEAQ (reference sequence). This CDR3 has 15 residues. V lost 5 bases to trimming and J lost 2 bases; unmatched junction nucleotides: 7.

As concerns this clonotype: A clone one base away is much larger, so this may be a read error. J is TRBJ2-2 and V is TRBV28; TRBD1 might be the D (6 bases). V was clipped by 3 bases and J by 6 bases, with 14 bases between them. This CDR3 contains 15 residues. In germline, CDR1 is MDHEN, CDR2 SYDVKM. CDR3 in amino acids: CASSFRRDIAGELFF. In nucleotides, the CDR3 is TGTGCCAGCAGTTTTCGACGGGACATTGCCGGGGAGCTGTTTTTT.

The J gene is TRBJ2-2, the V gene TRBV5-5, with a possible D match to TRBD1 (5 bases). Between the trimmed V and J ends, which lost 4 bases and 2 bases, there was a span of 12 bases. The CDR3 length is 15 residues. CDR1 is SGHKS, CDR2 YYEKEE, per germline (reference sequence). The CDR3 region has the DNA TGTGCCAGCAGCGCGACAGTGATTAACACCGGGGAGCTGTTTTTT. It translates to CASSATVINTGELFF.

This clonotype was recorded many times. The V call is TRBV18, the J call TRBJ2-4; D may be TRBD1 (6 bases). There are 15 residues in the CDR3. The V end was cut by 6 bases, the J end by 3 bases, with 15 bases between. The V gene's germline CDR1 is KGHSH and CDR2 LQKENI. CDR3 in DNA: TGTGCCAGCTCCCCGAATGGACAGTACAAAAACATTCAGTACTTC. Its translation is CASSPNGQYKNIQYF.

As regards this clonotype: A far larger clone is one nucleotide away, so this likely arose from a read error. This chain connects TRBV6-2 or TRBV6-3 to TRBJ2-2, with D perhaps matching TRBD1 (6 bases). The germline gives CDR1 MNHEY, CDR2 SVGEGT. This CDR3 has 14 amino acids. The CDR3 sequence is CASSDRRRTGELLF. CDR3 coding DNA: TGTGCCAGCAGCGACAGGAGGCGCACCGGGGAGCTGCTTTTT.

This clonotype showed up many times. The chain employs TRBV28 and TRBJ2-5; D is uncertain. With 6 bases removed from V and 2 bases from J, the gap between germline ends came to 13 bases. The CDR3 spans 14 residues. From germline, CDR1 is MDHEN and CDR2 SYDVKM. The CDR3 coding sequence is TGTGCCAGCAGGCCGCCGGGCCATCAAGAGACCCAGTACTTC. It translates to CASRPPGHQETQYF.

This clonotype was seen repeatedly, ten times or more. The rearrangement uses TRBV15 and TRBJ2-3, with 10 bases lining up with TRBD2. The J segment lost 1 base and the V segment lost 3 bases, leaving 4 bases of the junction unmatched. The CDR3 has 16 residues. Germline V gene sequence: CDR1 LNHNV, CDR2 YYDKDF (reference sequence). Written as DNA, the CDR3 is TGTGCCACCAGCAGTGACCTAGCGGGAGGCACAGATACGCAGTATTTT. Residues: CATSSDLAGGTDTQYF.

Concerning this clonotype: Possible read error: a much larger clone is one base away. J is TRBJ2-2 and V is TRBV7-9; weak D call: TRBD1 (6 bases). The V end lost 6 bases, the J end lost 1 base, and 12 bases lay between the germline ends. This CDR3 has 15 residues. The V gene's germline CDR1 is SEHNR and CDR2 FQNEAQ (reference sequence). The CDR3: CASRGEQGNTGELFF. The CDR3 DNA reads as TGTGCCAGCAGGGGGGAACAGGGGAACACCGGGGAGCTGTTTTTT.

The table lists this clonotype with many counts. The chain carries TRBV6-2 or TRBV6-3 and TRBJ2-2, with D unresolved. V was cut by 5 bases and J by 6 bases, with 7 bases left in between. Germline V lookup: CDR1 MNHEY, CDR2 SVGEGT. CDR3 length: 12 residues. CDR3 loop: CASSLDSGELFF. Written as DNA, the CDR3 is TGTGCCAGCAGTCTCGACTCCGGGGAGCTGTTTTTT.